This T cell receptor beta chain was observed in a study of cytomegalovirus exposure and HLA in healthy donors. Study results and caveats: Later, an analysis found that common viral pathogens appeared to be linked with several of the most significant clusters.

PCR amplification relied on 60 Vbeta primers (plus 13 Jbeta primers). The data were produced by immunoSEQ multiplex PCR, yet TCRdb's version contains in-frame clones alone and is incomplete. The data show 100,000 to 120,000 clones, about 80% seen once. This clone was seen once. The antigen remains unidentified. CDR1 and CDR2 (germline): LNHDA, SQIVND (reference sequence). V lost 8 bases and J lost 0; bases outside the gene matches: 5. This CDR3 spans 15 amino acids. Material for sequencing was PBMCs. The V gene is TRBV19, the J gene TRBJ1-5, with TRBD1 identical over 9 bases. This sequence originates from a woman in her sixties in good health and CMV-seropositive. CDR3 protein: CASADRGNSNQPQHF. Here the CDR3 DNA reads TGTGCCAGTGCGGACAGGGGTAATAGCAATCAGCCCCAGCATTTT.